This TCR beta chain is from a study of response to subunit inactivated influenza vaccine. Germline assignment: CDR1 DFQATT and CDR2 SNEGSKA (reference sequence). The CDR3 is made up of 13 amino acids. Trimming pared 6 bases from V and 1 base from J, leaving 12 bases between. MiXCR, applied by TCRdb to the RT-PCR reads, yields one record per CDR3 protein. The sample includes more than 700,000 distinct CDR3 sequences, around 20% of them seen just once. The sample holds a few counts of this clonotype. J is TRBJ2-5 and V is TRBV20-1, with D hard to call. This TCR came from a man aged 45-65 years who received an inactivated influenza vaccine. Sequences were derived from PBMCs from blood, sampled more than 4 days after vaccination. As DNA, the CDR3 is TGCAGTGCGAGAATGGCGCCCCAAGAGACCCAGTACTTC. As protein: CSARMAPQETQYF.